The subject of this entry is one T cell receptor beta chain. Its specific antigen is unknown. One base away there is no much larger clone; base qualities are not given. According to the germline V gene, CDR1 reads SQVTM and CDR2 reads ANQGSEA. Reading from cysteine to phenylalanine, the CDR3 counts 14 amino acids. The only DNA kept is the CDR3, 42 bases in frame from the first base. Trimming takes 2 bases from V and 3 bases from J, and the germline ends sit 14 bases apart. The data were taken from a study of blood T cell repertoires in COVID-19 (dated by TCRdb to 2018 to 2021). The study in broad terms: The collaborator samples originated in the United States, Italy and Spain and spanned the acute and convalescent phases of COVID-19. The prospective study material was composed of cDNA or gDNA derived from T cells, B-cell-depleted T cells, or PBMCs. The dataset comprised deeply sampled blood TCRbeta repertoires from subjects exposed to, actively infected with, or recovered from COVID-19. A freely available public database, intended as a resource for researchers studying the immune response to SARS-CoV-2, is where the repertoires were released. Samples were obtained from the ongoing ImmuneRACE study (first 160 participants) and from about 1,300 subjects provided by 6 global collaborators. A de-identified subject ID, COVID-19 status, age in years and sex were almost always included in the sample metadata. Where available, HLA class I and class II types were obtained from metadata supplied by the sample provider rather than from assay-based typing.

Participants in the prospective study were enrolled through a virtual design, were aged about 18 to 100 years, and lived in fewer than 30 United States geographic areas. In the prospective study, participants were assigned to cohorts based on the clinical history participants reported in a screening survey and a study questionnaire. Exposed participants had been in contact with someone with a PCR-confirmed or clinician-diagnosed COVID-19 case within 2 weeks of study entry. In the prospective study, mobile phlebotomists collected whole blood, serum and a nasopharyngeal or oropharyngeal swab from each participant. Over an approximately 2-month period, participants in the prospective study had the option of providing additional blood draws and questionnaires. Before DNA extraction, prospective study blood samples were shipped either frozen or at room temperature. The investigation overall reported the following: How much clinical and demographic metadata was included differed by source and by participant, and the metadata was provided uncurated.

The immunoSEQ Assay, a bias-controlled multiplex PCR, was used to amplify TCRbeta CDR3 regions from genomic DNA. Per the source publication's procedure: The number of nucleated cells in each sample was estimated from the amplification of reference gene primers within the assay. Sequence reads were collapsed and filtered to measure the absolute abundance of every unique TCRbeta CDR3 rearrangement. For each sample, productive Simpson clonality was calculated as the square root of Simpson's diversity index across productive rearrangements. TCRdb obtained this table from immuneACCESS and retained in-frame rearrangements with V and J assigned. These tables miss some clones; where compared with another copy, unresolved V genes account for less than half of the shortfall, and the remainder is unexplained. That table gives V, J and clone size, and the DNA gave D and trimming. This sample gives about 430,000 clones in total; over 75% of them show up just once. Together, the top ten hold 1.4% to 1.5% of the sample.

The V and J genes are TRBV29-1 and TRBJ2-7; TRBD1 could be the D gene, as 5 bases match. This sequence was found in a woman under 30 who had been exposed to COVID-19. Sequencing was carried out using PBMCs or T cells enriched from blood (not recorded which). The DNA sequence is TGCAGCGTTGAATTTCCAGGGAAGCTCTACGAGCAGTACTTC. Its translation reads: CSVEFPGKLYEQYF.